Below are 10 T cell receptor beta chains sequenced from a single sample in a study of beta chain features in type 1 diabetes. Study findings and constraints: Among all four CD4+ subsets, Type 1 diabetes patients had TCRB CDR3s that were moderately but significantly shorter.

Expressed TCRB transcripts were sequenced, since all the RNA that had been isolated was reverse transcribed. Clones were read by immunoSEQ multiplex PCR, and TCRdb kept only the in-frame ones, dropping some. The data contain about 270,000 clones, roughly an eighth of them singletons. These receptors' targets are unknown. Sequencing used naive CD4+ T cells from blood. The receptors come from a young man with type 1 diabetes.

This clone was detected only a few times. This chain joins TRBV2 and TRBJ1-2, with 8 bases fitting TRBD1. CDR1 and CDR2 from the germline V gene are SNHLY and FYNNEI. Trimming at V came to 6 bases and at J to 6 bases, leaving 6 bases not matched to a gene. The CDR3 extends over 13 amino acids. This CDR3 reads CASRDRARDGYTF. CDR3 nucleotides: TGTGCCAGCAGGGACAGGGCGCGAGATGGCTACACCTTC.

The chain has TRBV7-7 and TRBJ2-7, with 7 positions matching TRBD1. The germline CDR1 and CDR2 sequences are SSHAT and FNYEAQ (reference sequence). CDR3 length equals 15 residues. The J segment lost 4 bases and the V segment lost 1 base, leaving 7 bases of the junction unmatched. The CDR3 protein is CASSLEAGGHYEQYF. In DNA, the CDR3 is TGTGCCAGCAGCTTAGAGGCAGGGGGTCATTACGAGCAGTACTTC.

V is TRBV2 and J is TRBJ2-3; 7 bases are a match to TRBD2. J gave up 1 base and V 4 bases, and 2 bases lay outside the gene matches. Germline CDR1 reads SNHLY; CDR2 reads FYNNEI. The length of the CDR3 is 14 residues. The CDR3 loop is CASSVLAGTDTQYF. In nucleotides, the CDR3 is TGTGCCAGCAGTGTTCTAGCGGGCACAGATACGCAGTATTTT.

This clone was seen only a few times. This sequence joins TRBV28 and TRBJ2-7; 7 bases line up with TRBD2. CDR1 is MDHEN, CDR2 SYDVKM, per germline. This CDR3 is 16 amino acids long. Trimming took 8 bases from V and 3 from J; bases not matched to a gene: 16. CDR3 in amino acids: CASVSGQAQPRYEQYF. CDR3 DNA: TGTGCCAGCGTTAGCGGGCAGGCCCAACCCCGCTACGAGCAGTACTTC.

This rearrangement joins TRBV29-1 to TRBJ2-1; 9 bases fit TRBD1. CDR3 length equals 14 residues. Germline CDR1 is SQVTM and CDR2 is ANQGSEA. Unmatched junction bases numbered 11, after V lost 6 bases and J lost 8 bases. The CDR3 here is CSVATGTGIDEQFF. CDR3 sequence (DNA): TGCAGCGTAGCTACCGGGACAGGGATCGATGAGCAGTTCTTC.

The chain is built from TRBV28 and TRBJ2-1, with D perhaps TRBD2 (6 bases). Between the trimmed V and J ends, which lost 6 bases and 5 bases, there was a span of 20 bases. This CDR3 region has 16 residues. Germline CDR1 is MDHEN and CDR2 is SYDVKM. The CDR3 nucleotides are TGTGCCAGCAGCCCTTTTGGGGCGGGGCTTAACAATGAGCAGTTCTTC. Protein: CASSPFGAGLNNEQFF.

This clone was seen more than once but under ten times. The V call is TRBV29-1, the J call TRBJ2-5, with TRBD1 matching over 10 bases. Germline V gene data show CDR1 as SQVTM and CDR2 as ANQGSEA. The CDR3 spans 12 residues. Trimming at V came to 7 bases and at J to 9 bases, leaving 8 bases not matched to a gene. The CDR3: CSARTGGISQYF. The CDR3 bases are TGCAGCGCGAGGACAGGGGGAATTTCCCAGTACTTC. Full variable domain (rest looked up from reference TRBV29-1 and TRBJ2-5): SAVISQKPSRDICQRGTSLTIQCQVDSQVTMMFWYRQQPGQSLTLIATANQGSEATYESGFVIDKFPISRPNLTFSTLTVSNMSPEDSSIYLCSARTGGISQYFGPGTRLLVL.

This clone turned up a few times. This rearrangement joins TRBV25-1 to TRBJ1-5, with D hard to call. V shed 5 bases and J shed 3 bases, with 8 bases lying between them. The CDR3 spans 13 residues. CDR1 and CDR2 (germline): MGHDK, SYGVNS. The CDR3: CASSQQTNQPQHF. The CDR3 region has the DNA TGTGCCAGCAGTCAACAAACCAATCAGCCCCAGCATTTT.

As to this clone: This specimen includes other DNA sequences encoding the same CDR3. The CDR3 DNA reads TGTGCCAGCAGCTTAGGACAGGGAAACGAGCAGTACTTC. Residues: CASSLGQGNEQYF. The chain has TRBV7-9 and TRBJ2-7, with 7 bases aligning to TRBD1. Germline assignment: CDR1 SEHNR and CDR2 FQNEAQ (reference sequence). J lost 5 bases, V lost 1 base, and 2 bases had no gene match. This CDR3 comprises 13 residues.

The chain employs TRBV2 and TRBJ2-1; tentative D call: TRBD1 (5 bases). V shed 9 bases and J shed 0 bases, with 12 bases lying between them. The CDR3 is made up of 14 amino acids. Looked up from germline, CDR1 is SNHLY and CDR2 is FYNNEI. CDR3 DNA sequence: TGTGCCAGAGTTCTGGGGCCCTCCTACAATGAGCAGTTCTTC. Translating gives CARVLGPSYNEQFF.